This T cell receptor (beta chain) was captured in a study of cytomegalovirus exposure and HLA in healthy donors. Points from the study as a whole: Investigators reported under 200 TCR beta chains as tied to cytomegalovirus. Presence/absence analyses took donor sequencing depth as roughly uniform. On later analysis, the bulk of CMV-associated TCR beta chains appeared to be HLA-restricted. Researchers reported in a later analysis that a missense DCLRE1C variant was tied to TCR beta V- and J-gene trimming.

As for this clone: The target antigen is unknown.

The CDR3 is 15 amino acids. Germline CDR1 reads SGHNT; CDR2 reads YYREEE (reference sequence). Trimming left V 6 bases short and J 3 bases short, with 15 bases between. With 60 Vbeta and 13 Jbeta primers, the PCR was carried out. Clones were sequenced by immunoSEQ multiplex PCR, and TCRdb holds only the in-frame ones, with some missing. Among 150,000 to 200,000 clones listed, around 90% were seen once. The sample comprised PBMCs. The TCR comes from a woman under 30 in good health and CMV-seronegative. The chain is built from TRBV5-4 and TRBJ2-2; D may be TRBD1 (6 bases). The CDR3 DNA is TGTGCCAGCACCGCAGGGACACATCACACCGGGGAGCTGTTTTTT. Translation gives CASTAGTHHTGELFF.